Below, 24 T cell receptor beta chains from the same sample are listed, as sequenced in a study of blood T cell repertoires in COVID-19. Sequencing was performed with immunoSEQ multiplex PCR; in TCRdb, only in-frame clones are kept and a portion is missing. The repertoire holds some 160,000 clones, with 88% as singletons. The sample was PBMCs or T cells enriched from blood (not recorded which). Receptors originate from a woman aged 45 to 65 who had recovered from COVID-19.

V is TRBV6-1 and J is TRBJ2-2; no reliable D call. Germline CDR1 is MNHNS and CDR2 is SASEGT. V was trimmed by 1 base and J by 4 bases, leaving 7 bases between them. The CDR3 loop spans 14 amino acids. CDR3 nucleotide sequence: TGTGCCAGCAGTGAAGGACTCGGCACCGGGGAGCTGTTTTTT. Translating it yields CASSEGLGTGELFF.

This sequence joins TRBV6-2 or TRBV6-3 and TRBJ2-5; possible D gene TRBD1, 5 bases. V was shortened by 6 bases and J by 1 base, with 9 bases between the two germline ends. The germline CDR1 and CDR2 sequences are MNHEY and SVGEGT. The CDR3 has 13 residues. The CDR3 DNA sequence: TGTGCCAGCAGCTGGGGCCCCCAAGAGACCCAGTACTTC. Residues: CASSWGPQETQYF.

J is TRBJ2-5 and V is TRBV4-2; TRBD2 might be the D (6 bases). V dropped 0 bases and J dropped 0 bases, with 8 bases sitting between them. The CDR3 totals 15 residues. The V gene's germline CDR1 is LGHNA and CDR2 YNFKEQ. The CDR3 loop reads CASSQEWGDQETQYF. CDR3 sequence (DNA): TGTGCCAGCAGCCAAGAGTGGGGGGACCAAGAGACCCAGTACTTC.

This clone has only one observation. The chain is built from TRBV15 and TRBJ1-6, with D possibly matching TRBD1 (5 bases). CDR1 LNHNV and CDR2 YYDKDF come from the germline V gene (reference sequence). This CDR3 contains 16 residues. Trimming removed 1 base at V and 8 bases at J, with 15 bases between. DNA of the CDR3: TGTGCCACCAGCAGAGGTGGCCGGGGGGGAGATTCACCCCTCCACTTT. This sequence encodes CATSRGGRGGDSPLHF.

Here the CDR3 reads CAAAAKGPGVGDTQYF. The CDR3 DNA sequence: TGTGCGGCTGCAGCCAAGGGACCGGGGGTGGGAGATACGCAGTATTTT. V usage is TRBV3-1 (or the pseudogene TRBV3-2) and J usage is TRBJ2-3; D perhaps matches TRBD2 (6 bases). The CDR3 length is 16 residues. Germline V gene lookup returns CDR1 LGHDT and CDR2 YNNKEL (reference sequence).

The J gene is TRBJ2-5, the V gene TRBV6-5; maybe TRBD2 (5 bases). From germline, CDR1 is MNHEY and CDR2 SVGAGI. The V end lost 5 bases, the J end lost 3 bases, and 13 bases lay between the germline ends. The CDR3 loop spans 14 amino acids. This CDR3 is CASSRRPGKETQYF. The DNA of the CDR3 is TGTGCCAGCAGTCGGCGCCCGGGGAAAGAGACCCAGTACTTC.

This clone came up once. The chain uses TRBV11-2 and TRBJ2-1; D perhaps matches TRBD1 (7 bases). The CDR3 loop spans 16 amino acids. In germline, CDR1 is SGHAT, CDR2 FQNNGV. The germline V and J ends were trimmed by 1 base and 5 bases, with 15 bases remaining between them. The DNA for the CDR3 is TGTGCCAGCAGCTTAGGGGGCGGGACAGCCAACAATGAGCAGTTCTTC. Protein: CASSLGGGTANNEQFF.

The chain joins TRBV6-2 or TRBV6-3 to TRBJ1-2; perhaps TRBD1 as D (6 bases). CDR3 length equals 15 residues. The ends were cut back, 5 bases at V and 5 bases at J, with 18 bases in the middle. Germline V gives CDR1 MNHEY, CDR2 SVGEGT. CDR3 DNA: TGTGCCAGCAGTCGGACAGAGCCCGAAAGATATGGCTACACCTTC. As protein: CASSRTEPERYGYTF.

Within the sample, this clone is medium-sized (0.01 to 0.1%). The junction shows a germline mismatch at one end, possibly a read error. The CDR3 DNA reads TGCAGCGTTGAAGAGGGACAGGGCGCTAGCGGGGGGGGAGACTTC. Protein: CSVEEGQGASGGGDF. This chain joins TRBV29-1 and TRBJ2-5, with 12 bases matching TRBD2. Germline V gives CDR1 SQVTM, CDR2 ANQGSEA. The CDR3 has 15 amino acids.

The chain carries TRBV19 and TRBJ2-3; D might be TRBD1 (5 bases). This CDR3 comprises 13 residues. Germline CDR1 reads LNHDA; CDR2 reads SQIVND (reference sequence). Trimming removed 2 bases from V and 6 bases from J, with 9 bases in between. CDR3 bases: TGTGCCAGTAGTATACAAGGGGTGGATACGCAGTATTTT. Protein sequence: CASSIQGVDTQYF.

Written as DNA, the CDR3 is TGTGCCAGCAGCCCCCGGACAGTAAACTCTGGAAACACCATATATTTT. It specifies CASSPRTVNSGNTIYF. The V and J genes are TRBV3-1 (or the pseudogene TRBV3-2) and TRBJ1-3, with D possibly matching TRBD1 (6 bases). CDR1 LGHDT and CDR2 YNNKEL come from the germline V gene (reference sequence). This CDR3 has 16 residues. Trimming shortened V by 4 bases and J by 0 bases, and 13 bases separated the two germline ends.

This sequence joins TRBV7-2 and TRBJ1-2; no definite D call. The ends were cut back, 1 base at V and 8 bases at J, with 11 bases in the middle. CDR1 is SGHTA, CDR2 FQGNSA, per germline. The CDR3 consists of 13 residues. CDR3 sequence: CASSLVQTKGYTF. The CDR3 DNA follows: TGTGCCAGCAGCTTAGTACAGACTAAAGGCTACACCTTC.

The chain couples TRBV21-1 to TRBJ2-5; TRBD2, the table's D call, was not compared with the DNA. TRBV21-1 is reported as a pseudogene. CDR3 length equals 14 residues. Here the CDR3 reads CASSGSPGKQTQYF. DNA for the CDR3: TGTGCCAGTTCGGGATCTCCAGGTAAGCAGACCCAGTACTTC.

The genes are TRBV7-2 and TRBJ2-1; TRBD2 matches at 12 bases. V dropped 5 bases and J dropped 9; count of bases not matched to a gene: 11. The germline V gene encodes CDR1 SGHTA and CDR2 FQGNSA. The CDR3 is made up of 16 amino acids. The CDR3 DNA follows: TGTGCCAGCAGCATAACTAGCGGGGGGATGTTCGGTGAGCAGTTCTTC. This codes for CASSITSGGMFGEQFF.

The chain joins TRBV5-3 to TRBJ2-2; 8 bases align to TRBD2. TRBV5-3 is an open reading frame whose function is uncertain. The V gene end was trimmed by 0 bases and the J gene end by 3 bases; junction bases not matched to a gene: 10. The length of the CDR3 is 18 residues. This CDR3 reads CARSLAGSERGHTGELFF. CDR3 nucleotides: TGTGCCAGAAGCTTGGCTGGTTCCGAGCGGGGGCACACCGGGGAGCTGTTTTTT.

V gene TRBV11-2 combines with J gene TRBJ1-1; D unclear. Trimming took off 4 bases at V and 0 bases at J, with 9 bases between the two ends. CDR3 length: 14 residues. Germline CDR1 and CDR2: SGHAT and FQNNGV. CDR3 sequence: CASSSDGMNTEAFF. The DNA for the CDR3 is TGTGCCAGCAGCTCCGACGGGATGAACACTGAAGCTTTCTTT.

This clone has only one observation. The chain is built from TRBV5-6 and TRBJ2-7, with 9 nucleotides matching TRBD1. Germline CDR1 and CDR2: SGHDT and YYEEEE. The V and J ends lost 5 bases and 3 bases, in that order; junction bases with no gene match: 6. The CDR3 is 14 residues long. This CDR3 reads CASRSGTGYYEQYF. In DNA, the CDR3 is TGTGCCAGCAGGTCCGGGACAGGGTACTACGAGCAGTACTTC.

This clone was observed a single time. The CDR3: CASSWGTTTDTQYF. In DNA form, the CDR3 reads TGCGCCAGCAGCTGGGGGACTACCACAGATACGCAGTATTTT. This chain uses TRBV5-1 with TRBJ2-3; TRBD2 agrees at 7 bases. The V and J ends lost 3 bases and 2 bases, in that order; junction bases with no gene match: 3. This CDR3 region has 14 residues. Germline CDR1 reads SGHRS; CDR2 reads YFSETQ.

The CDR3 DNA reads as TGTGCCAGCAGTTCCGGGACTAGACCGGGGGAGACCCAGTACTTC. Translating gives CASSSGTRPGETQYF. The rearrangement uses TRBV27 and TRBJ2-5, with 8 bases that match TRBD2. Germline V gene lookup returns CDR1 MNHEY and CDR2 SMNVEV (reference sequence). This CDR3 has 15 residues. Unmatched junction bases numbered 9, after V lost 4 bases and J lost 5 bases.

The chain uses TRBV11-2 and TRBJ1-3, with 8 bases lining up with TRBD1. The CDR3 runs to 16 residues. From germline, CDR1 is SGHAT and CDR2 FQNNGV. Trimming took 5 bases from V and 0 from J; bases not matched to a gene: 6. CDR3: CASSTRTGPSGNTIYF. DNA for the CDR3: TGTGCCAGCAGCACCCGGACAGGGCCCTCTGGAAACACCATATATTTT.

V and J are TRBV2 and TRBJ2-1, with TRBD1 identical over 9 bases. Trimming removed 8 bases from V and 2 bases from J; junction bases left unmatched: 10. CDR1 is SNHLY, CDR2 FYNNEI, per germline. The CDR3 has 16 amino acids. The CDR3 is CASRPSTGGAYNEQFF. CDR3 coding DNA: TGTGCCAGCCGGCCCTCCACAGGGGGCGCCTACAATGAGCAGTTCTTC.

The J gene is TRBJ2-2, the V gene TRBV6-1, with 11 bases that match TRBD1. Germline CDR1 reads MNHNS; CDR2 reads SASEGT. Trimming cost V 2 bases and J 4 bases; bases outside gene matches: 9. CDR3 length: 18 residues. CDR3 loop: CASSELRAGTGGTGELFF. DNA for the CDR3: TGTGCCAGCAGTGAATTACGTGCGGGGACAGGGGGCACCGGGGAGCTGTTTTTT.

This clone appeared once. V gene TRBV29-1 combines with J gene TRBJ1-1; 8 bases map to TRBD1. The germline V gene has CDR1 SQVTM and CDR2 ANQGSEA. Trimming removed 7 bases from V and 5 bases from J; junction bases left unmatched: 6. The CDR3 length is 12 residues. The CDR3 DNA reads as TGCAGCGCCGACAGGGGTCGAACTGAAGCTTTCTTT. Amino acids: CSADRGRTEAFF.

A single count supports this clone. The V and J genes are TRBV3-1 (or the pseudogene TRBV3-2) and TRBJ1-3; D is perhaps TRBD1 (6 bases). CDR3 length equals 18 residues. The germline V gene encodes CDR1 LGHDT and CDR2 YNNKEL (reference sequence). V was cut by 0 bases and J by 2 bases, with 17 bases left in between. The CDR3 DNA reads TGTGCCAGCAGCCAAGAAAACAGGGACCGCTTCCCTGGAAACACCATATATTTT. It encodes CASSQENRDRFPGNTIYF.